This T cell receptor (beta chain) stems from a study of T cells in tuberculosis. Study-wide findings and caveats: Classification accuracy was 87% (AUROC 0.85 to 0.95) with the GMM-specific repertoire. Samples were chosen by availability of cryopreserved specimens. Active tuberculosis TCR-alpha repertoires lay closer to GMM-specific TCRs than IGRA-negative controls, suggesting clonal expansion. The TCR-beta difference was not significant; alpha differences partly reflected length.

Details on this clone: Its antigen is unknown.

TCRdb's table, derived via immunoSEQ multiplex PCR, lists solely in-frame clones and lacks some. Of around 49,000 clones in the sample, about 96% were seen once. Time point denoted: new active TB diagnosis, blood taken before or within 7 days of starting treatment. Trimming shortened V by 5 bases and J by 3 bases, and 16 bases separated the two germline ends. CDR1 is SGHAT and CDR2 is FQNNGV in the germline V gene. The CDR3 is 15 amino acids. The TCR originated in an adult with tuberculosis. The source was PBMCs, collected at tuberculosis diagnosis. This chain joins TRBV11-2 and TRBJ2-5, with D maybe TRBD2 (6 bases). This CDR3 is CASSQLLRGEETQYF. In DNA, the CDR3 is TGTGCCAGCAGCCAATTATTGCGGGGCGAAGAGACCCAGTACTTC.